Each of the 16 T cell receptor beta chains below was sequenced from the same sample in a study of human T cells and chemical hapten exposure. The time point was: pre-sensitization, week 0. Treatment here: therapeutic diphenylcyclopropenone sensitization with weekly scalp DPC. TCRdb passed the RACE reads through MiXCR, listing each CDR3 protein once. The table lists fewer than 350,000 distinct CDR3 sequences, roughly 7.7% of them singletons. The sequencing here drew on whole blood, taken in connection with sensitization to the hapten diphenylcyclopropenone (DPC). These receptors came from a man in his late teens or twenties with alopecia areata. Some clones in this sample may be carry-over from other donors' samples.

This clonotype occurred a few times. This chain uses TRBV6-5 with TRBJ2-1; D is unclear. V was clipped by 6 bases and J by 1 base, with 13 bases between them. The CDR3 is made up of 15 amino acids. Germline V gene lookup returns CDR1 MNHEY and CDR2 SVGAGI. The CDR3 loop reads CASSRMVGSYNEQFF. CDR3 in DNA: TGTGCCAGCAGCCGCATGGTAGGATCCTACAATGAGCAGTTCTTC.

In its sample, this clonotype was seen many times. The CDR3 DNA reads TGTGCCATCAGTGAGACCGGGACTGAAGCTTTCTTT. Protein product: CAISETGTEAFF. This sequence joins TRBV10-3 and TRBJ1-1, with D uncertain. The CDR3 is 12 residues long. V lost 2 bases and J 5 bases, leaving 6 bases between the germline ends. CDR1 is ENHRY, CDR2 SYGVKD, per germline.

The CDR3 loop is CSFRTARNTEAFF. Here the CDR3 DNA reads TGCAGCTTCAGGACGGCGAGGAACACTGAAGCTTTCTTT. The V gene is TRBV29-1, the J gene TRBJ1-1; D is ambiguous. This CDR3 contains 13 residues. The germline V gene encodes CDR1 SQVTM and CDR2 ANQGSEA. V was pared by 8 bases and J by 1 base, with 14 bases between.

This clonotype was seen a handful of times. J is TRBJ1-1 and V is TRBV6-2 or TRBV6-3; a weak D match, TRBD1 (6 bases). Germline V CDR1 and CDR2: MNHEY, SVGEGT. V dropped 5 bases and J dropped 5 bases, with 12 bases sitting between them. The CDR3 loop spans 13 amino acids. The CDR3 bases are TGTGCCAGCAGTGAGACAGGTTTAACTGAAGCTTTCTTT. The encoded protein is CASSETGLTEAFF.

This clonotype was seen a handful of times. The V gene is TRBV6-5, the J gene TRBJ2-7, with 7 bases fitting TRBD1. The germline gives CDR1 MNHEY, CDR2 SVGAGI. J lost 3 bases, V lost 6 bases, and 8 bases had no gene match. The CDR3 totals 14 residues. The CDR3 is CASSIRDSYYEQYF. The CDR3 DNA follows: TGTGCCAGCAGCATACGGGACAGCTACTACGAGCAGTACTTC.

The chain uses TRBV6-2 or TRBV6-3 and TRBJ1-1, with D perhaps TRBD1 (5 bases). Trimming left V 0 bases short and J 2 bases short, with 10 bases between. CDR1 and CDR2 from the germline V gene are MNHEY and SVGEGT. There are 15 residues in the CDR3. The CDR3 bases are TGTGCCAGCAGTTACTCGGGACGGGGAAACACTGAAGCTTTCTTT. Amino acid sequence: CASSYSGRGNTEAFF.

This clonotype appeared many times. V is TRBV3-1 and J is TRBJ2-5; 8 bases line up with TRBD2. The CDR3 loop spans 17 amino acids. After removal of 1 base from V and 1 base from J, the junction contained 8 bases not matched to a gene. CDR1 is LGHDT and CDR2 is YNNKEL in the germline V gene (reference sequence). CDR3 DNA: TGTGCCAGCAGCCAAGCCGGGACTAGTTGGGGCCAAGAGACCCAGTACTTC. It codes for CASSQAGTSWGQETQYF.

This clonotype was counted between two and nine times. V usage is TRBV6-1 and J usage is TRBJ1-5; 7 bases are a match to TRBD1. After removal of 4 bases from V and 0 bases from J, the junction contained 15 bases not matched to a gene. The germline CDR1 and CDR2 sequences are MNHNS and SASEGT. The CDR3 has 19 amino acids. The CDR3 spells CASSARGTVPIYSNQPQHF. The DNA for the CDR3 is TGTGCCAGCAGTGCCCGGGGGACAGTGCCAATTTATAGCAATCAGCCCCAGCATTTT.

This clonotype has more than one count but fewer than ten. The genes are TRBV29-1 and TRBJ2-2, with D possibly called TRBD1 or TRBD2 (5 bases each). V lost 7 bases and J lost 4, with 13 bases in between. The CDR3 is 13 amino acids. Germline V lookup: CDR1 SQVTM, CDR2 ANQGSEA. CDR3 DNA sequence: TGCAGCGCCAAACCAGGGAGCACCGGGGAGCTGTTTTTT. Translation gives CSAKPGSTGELFF.

This clonotype was observed many times. CDR3 region: CASSQAPALERYSNQPQHF. Here the CDR3 DNA reads TGCGCCAGCAGCCAAGCCCCGGCCCTAGAAAGGTATAGCAATCAGCCCCAGCATTTT. The chain carries TRBV4-1 and TRBJ1-5; D call uncertain. Germline V gene lookup returns CDR1 MGHRA and CDR2 YSYEKL. V was trimmed by 1 base and J by 0 bases, leaving 19 bases between them. The CDR3 loop spans 19 amino acids.

A few counts support this clonotype. The chain recombines TRBV7-9 with TRBJ1-6; tentative D call: TRBD1 (5 bases). Trimming took off 1 base at V and 10 bases at J, with 14 bases between the two ends. The CDR3 contains 15 residues. CDR1 and CDR2 from the germline V gene are SEHNR and FQNEAQ (reference sequence). The CDR3 region has the DNA TGTGCCAGCAGCTTAGTCGGCGGCGGGGACTCACCCCTCCACTTT. Translation gives CASSLVGGGDSPLHF. Filled out from reference TRBV7-9 and TRBJ1-6, the complete variable domain reads DTGVSQNPRHKITKRGQNVTFRCDPISEHNRLYWYRQTLGQGPEFLTYFQNEAQLEKSRLLSDRFSAERPKGSFSTLEIQRTEQGDSAMYLCASSLVGGGDSPLHFGNGTRLTVT.

This clonotype has more than one count but fewer than ten. The V and J genes are TRBV5-6 and TRBJ1-2; D unclear. V was shortened by 4 bases and J by 6 bases, with 13 bases between the two germline ends. The CDR3 is made up of 13 amino acids. Germline lookup yields CDR1 SGHDT and CDR2 YYEEEE. The chain's CDR3 is CASSPPGLHGYTF. CDR3 nucleotides: TGTGCCAGCAGCCCGCCGGGCCTGCATGGCTACACCTTC.

The rearrangement links TRBV20-1 to TRBJ1-5; D gene uncertain. Trimming cost V 6 bases and J 8 bases, with 8 bases left between them. The CDR3 loop spans 10 amino acids. Germline assignment: CDR1 DFQATT and CDR2 SNEGSKA (reference sequence). CDR3: CSAGVEPQHF. CDR3 nucleotides: TGCAGTGCAGGTGTGGAGCCCCAGCATTTT.

This clonotype has more than one count but fewer than ten. This chain links TRBV6-2 or TRBV6-3 with TRBJ2-5; D uncertain. This CDR3 comprises 11 residues. V was shortened by 6 bases and J by 5 bases, with 7 bases between the two germline ends. Germline loops: CDR1 MNHEY, CDR2 SVGEGT. The CDR3 is CASRNGETQYF. DNA of the CDR3: TGTGCCAGCAGAAACGGGGAGACCCAGTACTTC.

This clonotype occurred a few times. The chain employs TRBV6-5 and TRBJ1-2; D is undetermined. Deletions cut 0 bases from V and 4 bases from J, with 9 bases between. The germline V gene encodes CDR1 MNHEY and CDR2 SVGAGI. The length of the CDR3 is 14 residues. The CDR3 sequence is CASSYSRYSYGYTF. The CDR3 DNA is TGTGCCAGCAGTTACTCGAGGTACAGCTATGGCTACACCTTC.

A few counts support this clonotype. J is TRBJ2-5 and V is TRBV28; 8 bases fit TRBD1. Unmatched junction bases numbered 14, after V lost 6 bases and J lost 5 bases. The CDR3 extends over 16 amino acids. CDR1 MDHEN and CDR2 SYDVKM come from the germline V gene. In nucleotides, the CDR3 is TGTGCCAGCAGCAAGGACAGGGCGCCGTCGTGGGAGACCCAGTACTTC. Encoded protein: CASSKDRAPSWETQYF.